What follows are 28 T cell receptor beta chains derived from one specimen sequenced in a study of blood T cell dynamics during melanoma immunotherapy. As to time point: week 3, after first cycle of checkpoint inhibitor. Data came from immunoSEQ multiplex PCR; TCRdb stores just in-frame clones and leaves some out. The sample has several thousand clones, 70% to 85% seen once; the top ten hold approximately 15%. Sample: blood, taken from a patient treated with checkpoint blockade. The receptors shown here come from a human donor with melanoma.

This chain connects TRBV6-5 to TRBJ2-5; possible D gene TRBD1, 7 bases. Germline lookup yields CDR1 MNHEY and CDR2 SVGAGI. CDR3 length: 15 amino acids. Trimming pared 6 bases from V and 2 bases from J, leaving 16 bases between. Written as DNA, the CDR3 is TGTGCCAGCAGCCCTGTGGCAGGGGGGCAAGAGACCCAGTACTTC. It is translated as CASSPVAGGQETQYF.

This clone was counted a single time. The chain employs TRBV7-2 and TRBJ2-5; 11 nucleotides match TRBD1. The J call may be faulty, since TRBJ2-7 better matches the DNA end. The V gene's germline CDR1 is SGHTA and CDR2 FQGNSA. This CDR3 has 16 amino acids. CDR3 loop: CASSLRSGTGGFEQYF. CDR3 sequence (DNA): TGTGCCAGCAGCTTACGTTCGGGGACAGGGGGGTTCGAGCAGTACTTC.

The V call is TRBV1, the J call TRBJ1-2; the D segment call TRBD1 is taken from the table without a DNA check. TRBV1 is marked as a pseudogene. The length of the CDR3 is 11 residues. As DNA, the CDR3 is TGCACCAGCAGCCTCAGGGCGGGCTACACCTTC. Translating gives CTSSLRAGYTF.

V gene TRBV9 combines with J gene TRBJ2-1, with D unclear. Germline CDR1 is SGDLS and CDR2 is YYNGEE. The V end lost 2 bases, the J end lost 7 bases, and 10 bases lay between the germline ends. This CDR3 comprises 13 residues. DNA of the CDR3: TGTGCCAGCAGCGTCATCGGAGAGAATGAGCAGTTCTTC. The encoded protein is CASSVIGENEQFF.

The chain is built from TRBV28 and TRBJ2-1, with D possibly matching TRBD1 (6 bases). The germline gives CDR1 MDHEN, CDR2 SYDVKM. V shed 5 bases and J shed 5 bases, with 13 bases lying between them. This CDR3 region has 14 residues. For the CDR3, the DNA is TGTGCCAGCAGTAACGGTGGACAGAACAATGAGCAGTTCTTC. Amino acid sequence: CASSNGGQNNEQFF.

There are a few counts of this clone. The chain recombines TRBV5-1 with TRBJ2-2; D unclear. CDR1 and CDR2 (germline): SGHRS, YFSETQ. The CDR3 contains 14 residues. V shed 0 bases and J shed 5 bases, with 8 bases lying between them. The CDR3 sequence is CASSLGEGTGELFF. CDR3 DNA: TGCGCCAGCAGCTTGGGGGAAGGGACCGGGGAGCTGTTTTTT. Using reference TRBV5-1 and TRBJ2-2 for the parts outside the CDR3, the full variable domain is KAGVTQTPRYLIKTRGQQVTLSCSPISGHRSVSWYQQTPGQGLQFLFEYFSETQRNKGNFPGRFSGRQFSNSRSEMNVSTLELGDSALYLCASSLGEGTGELFFGEGSRLTVL.

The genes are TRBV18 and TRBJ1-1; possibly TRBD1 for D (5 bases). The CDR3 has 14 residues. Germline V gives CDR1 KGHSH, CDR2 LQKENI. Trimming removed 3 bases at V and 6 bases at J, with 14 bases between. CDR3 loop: CASSPGGNNAEAFF. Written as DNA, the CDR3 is TGTGCCAGCTCACCGGGGGGGAATAACGCTGAAGCTTTCTTT.

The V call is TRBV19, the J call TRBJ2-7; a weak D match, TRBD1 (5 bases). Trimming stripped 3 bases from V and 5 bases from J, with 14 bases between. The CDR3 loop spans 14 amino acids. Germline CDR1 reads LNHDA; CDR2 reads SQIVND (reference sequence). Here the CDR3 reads CASSIVGAADEQYF. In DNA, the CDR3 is TGTGCCAGTAGTATCGTAGGGGCTGCTGACGAGCAGTACTTC.

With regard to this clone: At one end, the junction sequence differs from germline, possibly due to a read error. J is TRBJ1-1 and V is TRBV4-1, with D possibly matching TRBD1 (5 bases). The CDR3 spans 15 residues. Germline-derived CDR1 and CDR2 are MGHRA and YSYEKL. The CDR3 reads CASSQDISGSLEAFF. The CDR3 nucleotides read TGCGCCAGCAGTCAAGATATATCAGGGAGCCTAGAAGCTTTCTTT.

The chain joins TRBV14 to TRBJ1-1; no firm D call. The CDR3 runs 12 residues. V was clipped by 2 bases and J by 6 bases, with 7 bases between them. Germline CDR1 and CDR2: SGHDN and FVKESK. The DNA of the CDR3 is TGTGCCAGCAGCCAAAAGCAGGCTGAAGCTTTCTTT. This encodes CASSQKQAEAFF. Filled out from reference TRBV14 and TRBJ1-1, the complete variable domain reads EAGVTQFPSHSVIEKGQTVTLRCDPISGHDNLYWYRRVMGKEIKFLLHFVKESKQDESGMPNNRFLAERTGGTYSTLKVQPAELEDSGVYFCASSQKQAEAFFGQGTRLTVV.

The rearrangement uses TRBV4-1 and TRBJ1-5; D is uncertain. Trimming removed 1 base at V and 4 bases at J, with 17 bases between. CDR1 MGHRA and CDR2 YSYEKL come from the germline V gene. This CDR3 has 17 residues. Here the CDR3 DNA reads TGCGCCAGCAGCCAAGTGGATATGGGATTTTCTAATCAGCCCCAGCATTTT. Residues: CASSQVDMGFSNQPQHF.

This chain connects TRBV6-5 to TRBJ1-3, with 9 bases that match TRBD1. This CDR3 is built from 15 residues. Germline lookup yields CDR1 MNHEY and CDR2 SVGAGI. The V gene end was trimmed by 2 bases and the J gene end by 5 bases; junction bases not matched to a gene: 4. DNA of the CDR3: TGTGCCAGCAGTTACGAGGGGACAGGGAGAAACACCATATATTTT. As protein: CASSYEGTGRNTIYF.

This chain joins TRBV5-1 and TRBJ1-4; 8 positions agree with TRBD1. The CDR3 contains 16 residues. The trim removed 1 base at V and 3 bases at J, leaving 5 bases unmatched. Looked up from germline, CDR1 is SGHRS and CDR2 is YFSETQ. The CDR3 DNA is TGCGCCAGCAGCTTGAGCCGACAGGGGTCTAATGAAAAACTGTTTTTT. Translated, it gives CASSLSRQGSNEKLFF.

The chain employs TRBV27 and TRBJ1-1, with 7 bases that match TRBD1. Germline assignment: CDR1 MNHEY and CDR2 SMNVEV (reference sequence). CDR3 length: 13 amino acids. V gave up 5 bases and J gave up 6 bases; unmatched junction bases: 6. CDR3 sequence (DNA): TGTGCCAGCAGTACGGACAGGCGCGCTGAAGCTTTCTTT. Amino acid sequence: CASSTDRRAEAFF.

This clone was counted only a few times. CDR3 protein: CSAREGTEAFF. As DNA, the CDR3 is TGCAGTGCTAGAGAGGGGACTGAAGCTTTCTTT. The chain carries TRBV20-1 and TRBJ1-1; no reliable D call. Between the trimmed V and J ends, which lost 0 bases and 5 bases, there was a span of 4 bases. This CDR3 comprises 11 residues. Germline CDR1 is DFQATT and CDR2 is SNEGSKA (reference sequence).

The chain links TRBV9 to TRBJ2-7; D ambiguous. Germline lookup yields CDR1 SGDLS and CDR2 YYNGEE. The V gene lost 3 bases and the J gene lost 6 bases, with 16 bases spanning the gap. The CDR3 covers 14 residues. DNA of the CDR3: TGTGCCAGCAGCGCAGACGGGTTCTCCCTCGAGCAGTACTTC. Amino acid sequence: CASSADGFSLEQYF.

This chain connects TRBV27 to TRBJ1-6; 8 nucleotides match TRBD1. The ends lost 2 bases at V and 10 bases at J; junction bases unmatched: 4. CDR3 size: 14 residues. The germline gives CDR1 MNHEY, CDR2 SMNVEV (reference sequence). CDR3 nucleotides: TGTGCCAGCAGTTTAGACAGGGGATCCTCACCCCTCCACTTT. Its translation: CASSLDRGSSPLHF.

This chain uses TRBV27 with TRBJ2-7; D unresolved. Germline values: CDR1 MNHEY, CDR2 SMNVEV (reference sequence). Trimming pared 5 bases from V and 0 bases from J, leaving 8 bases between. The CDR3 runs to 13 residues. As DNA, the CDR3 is TGTGCCAGCAGTCCCGGAGTCTCCTACGAGCAGTACTTC. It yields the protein CASSPGVSYEQYF.

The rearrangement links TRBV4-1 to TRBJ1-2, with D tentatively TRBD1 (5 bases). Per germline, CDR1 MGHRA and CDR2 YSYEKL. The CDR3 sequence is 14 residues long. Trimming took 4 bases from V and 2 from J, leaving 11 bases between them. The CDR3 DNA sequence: TGCGCCAGCAGCCCTGGCCCAGGGAACTATGGCTACACCTTC. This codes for CASSPGPGNYGYTF.

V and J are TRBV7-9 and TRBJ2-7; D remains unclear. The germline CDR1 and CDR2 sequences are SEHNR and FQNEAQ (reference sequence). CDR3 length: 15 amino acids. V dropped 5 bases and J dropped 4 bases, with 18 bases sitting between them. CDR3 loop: CASSPDPRSEYEQYF. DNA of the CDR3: TGTGCCAGCAGCCCCGACCCACGAAGCGAATACGAGCAGTACTTC.

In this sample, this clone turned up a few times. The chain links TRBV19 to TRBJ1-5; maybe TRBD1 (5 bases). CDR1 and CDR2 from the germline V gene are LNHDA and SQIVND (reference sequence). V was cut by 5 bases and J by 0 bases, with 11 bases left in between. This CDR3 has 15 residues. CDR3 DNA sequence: TGTGCCAGTAGTCCCGGGGCAGTTAGCAATCAGCCCCAGCATTTT. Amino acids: CASSPGAVSNQPQHF.

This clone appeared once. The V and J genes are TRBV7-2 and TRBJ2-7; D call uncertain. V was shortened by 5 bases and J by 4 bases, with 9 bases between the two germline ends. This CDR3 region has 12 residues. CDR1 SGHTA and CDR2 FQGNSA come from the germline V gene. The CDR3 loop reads CASSATLYEQYF. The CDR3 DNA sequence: TGTGCCAGCAGCGCGACACTTTACGAGCAGTACTTC. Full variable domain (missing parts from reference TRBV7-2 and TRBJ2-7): GAGVSQSPSNKVTEKGKDVELRCDPISGHTALYWYRQSLGQGLEFLIYFQGNSAPDKSGLPSDRFSAERTGGSVSTLTIQRTQQEDSAVYLCASSATLYEQYFGPGTRLTVT.

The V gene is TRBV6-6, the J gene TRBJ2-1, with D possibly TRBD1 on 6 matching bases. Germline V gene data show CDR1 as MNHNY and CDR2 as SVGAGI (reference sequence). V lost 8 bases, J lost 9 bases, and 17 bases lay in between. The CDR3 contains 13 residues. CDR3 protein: CASGVDRSGEQFF. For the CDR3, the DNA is TGTGCCAGCGGGGTAGACAGGTCGGGTGAGCAGTTCTTC.

Here the CDR3 DNA reads TGTGCCAGCGACCGAGGGACCTACAATGAGCAGTTCTTC. Translating it yields CASDRGTYNEQFF. This rearrangement joins TRBV6-1 to TRBJ2-1; maybe TRBD2 (5 bases). Trimming took 8 bases from V and 2 from J, leaving 10 bases between them. This CDR3 contains 13 residues. CDR1 and CDR2 (germline): MNHNS, SASEGT.

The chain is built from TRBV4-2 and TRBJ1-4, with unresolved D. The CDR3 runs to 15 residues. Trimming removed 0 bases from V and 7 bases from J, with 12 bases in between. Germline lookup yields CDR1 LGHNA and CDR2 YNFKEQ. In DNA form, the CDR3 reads TGTGCCAGCAGCCAAGAAGGCGTGGAGGGTGAAAAACTGTTTTTT. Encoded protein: CASSQEGVEGEKLFF.

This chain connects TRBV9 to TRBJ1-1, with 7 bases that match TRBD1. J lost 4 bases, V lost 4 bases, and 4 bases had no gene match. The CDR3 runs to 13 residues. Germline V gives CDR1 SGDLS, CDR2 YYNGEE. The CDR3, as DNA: TGTGCCAGCAGCTCCCAGGGGGGCACTGAAGCTTTCTTT. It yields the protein CASSSQGGTEAFF.

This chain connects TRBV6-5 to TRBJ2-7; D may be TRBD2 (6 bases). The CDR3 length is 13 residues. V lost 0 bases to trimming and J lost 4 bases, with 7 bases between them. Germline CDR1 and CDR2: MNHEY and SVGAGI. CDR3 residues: CASSYSEGYEQYF. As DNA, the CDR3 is TGTGCCAGCAGTTACTCGGAGGGTTACGAGCAGTACTTC.

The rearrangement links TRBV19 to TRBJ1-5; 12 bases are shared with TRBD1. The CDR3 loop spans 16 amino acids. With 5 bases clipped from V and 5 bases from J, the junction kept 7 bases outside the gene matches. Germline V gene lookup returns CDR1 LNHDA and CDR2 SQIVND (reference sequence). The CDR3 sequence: CASSPRDRGRDQPQHF. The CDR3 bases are TGTGCCAGTAGTCCACGGGACAGGGGGCGAGATCAGCCCCAGCATTTT.